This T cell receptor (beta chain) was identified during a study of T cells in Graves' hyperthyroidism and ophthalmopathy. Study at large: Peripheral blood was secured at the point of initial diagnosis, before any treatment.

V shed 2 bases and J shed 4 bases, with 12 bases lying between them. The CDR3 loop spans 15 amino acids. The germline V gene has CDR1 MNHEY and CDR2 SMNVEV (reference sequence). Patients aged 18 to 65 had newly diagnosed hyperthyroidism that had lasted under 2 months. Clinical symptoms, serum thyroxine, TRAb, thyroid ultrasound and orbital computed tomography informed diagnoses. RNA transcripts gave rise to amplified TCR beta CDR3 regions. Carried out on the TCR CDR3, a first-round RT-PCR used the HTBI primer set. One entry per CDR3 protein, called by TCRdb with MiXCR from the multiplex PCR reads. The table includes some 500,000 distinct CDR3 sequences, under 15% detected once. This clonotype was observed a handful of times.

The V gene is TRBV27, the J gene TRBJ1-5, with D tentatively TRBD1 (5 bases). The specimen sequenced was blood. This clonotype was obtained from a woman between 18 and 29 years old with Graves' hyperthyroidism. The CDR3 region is CASSLGAQGNQPQHF. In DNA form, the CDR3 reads TGTGCCAGCAGTTTAGGCGCTCAGGGTAATCAGCCCCAGCATTTT.